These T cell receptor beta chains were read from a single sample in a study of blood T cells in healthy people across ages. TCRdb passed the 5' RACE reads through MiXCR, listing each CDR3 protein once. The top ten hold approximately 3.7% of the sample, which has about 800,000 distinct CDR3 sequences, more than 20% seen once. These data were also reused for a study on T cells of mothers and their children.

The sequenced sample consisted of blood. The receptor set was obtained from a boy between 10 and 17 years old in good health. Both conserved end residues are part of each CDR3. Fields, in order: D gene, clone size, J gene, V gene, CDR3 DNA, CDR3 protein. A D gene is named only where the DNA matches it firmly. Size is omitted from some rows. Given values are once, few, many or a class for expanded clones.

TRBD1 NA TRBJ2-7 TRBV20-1 TGCAGTGCTAGAGATTGGGACAGGGCTTCCTACGAGCAGTACTTC CSARDWDRASYEQYF
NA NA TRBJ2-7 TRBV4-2 TGTGCCAGCAGCCAAGATGCCGCGGGAACCTACGAGCAGTACTTC CASSQDAAGTYEQYF
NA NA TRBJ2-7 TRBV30 TGTGCCTGGAGTGTGGGGGGCGAGCAGTACTTC CAWSVGGEQYF
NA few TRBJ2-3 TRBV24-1 TGTGCCACCAGTGACAGCAGGGAGGTCGATACGCAGTATTTT CATSDSREVDTQYF
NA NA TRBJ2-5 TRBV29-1 TGCAGCGTACTGGGCGAGGCGGAGACCCAGTACTTC CSVLGEAETQYF
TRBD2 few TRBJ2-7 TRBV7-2 TGTGCCAGCAGCTTATCTGTCGGGAGGGGTTCCTACGAGCAGTACTTC CASSLSVGRGSYEQYF
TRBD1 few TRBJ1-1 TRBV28 TGTGCCAGCAGAATCGACAGGGGTGAAGCTTTCTTT CASRIDRGEAFF
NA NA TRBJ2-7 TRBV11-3 TGTGCCAGCAGCTGGTTAGGGTCGAACGAGCAGTACTTC CASSWLGSNEQYF
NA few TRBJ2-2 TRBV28 TGTGCCAGCCCTCCCTCGCGGGGTCAAAAGCCCGGGGAGCTGTTTTTT CASPPSRGQKPGELFF
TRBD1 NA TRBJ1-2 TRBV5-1 TGCGCCAGCAGCCCGGGACAGACAACGGACTATGGCTACACCTTC CASSPGQTTDYGYTF
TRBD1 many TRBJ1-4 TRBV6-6 TGTGCCAGCAGTTACAGACAGGGAAATGAAAAACTGTTTTTT CASSYRQGNEKLFF
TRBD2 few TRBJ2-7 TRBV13 TGTGCCAGCAGCTTAGGACCGGGACTAGCGGTACCCGAGGGAGAGCAGTACTTC CASSLGPGLAVPEGEQYF
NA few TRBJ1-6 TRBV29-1 TGCAGCGTTGGCCATTTTTTAAATTCACCCCTCCACTTT CSVGHFLNSPLHF
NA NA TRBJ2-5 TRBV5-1 TGCGCCAGCAGCTTGGGGGCGACAGGAGTTTGGGAGACCCAGTACTTC CASSLGATGVWETQYF
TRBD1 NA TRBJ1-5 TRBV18 TGTGCCAGCTCACCAGACAGGGTGGGTCAGCCCCAGCATTTT CASSPDRVGQPQHF
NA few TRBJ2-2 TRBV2 TGTGCCAGCAGTGGGACCTCGAACACCGGGGAGCTGTTTTTT CASSGTSNTGELFF
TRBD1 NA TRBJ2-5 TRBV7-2 TGTGCCAGCAGCCCGAGTCCAGGGGGCTCAATAGAGACCCAGTACTTC CASSPSPGGSIETQYF
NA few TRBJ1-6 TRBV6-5 TGTGTCAGCAGTTATCGAGCGAGGTCACCCCTCCACTTT CVSSYRARSPLHF
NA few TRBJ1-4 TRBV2 TGTGCCAGCAGTGACGAGGAGCAACTGTTTTTT CASSDEEQLFF
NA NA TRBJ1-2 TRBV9 TGTGCCAGCAGCGTAGTGGCTGTCCCACGTCTGGTTGGCTACACCTTC CASSVVAVPRLVGYTF
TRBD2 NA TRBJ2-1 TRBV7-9 TGTGCCAGCTCCGACATGACGGGGACTACGGTCAATGAGCAGTTCTTC CASSDMTGTTVNEQFF
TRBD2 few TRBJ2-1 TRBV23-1 TGCGCCAGCAGGCAGCGGGAGGGCGCGTACGTCTATGAGCAGTTCTTC CASRQREGAYVYEQFF
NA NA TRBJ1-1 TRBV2 TGTGTCAGCAGAACCGGGACCGACCATGTCGCTTTCTTT CVSRTGTDHVAFF
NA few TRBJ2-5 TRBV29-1 TGCAGCGTTGAAGTTGGTCAGGGGTACCAAGAGACCCAGTACTTC CSVEVGQGYQETQYF
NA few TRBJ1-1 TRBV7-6 TGTGCCAGCAGCTTAGGCGACAACACTGAAGCTTTCTTT CASSLGDNTEAFF
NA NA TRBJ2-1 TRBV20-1 TGCAGTGTTCCCCGGTTGACAGGGGGCCCAGCTAGCGGGGGGTACAATGAGCAGTTCTTC CSVPRLTGGPASGGYNEQFF
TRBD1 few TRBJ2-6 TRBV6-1 TGTGCCAGCAGTGGGGGACAGTCTCGCTACCATCCTTCTGGGGCCAACGTCCTGACTTTC CASSGGQSRYHPSGANVLTF
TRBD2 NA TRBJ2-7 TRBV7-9 TGTGCCTTAGGGACTAGCAACTACGAGCAGTACTTC CALGTSNYEQYF
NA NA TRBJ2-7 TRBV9 TGTGCCAGCAGCGTAGAACTACAGGTCGAGCAGTACTTC CASSVELQVEQYF
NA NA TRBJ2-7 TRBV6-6 TGTGCCAGCTGCGCATTCGGGACGACCTACGAGCAGTACTTC CASCAFGTTYEQYF
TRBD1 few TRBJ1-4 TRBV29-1 TGCAGCGTTTGGACAGGGCTGAATCCTGCAACTAATGAAAAACTGTTTTTT CSVWTGLNPATNEKLFF
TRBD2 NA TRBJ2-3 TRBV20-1 TGCAGTGCTTCAGGGACTAGCGGGATTCAAACAGATACGCAGTATTTT CSASGTSGIQTDTQYF
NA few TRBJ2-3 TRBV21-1 TGTGCCAGCAGCAAGGGACTAGCGGGAGGGCCTGGCACAGATACGCAGTATTTT CASSKGLAGGPGTDTQYF
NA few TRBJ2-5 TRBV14 TGTGCCAGCAGCCACCACAAGGAATTAGTTGAGACCCAGTACTTC CASSHHKELVETQYF
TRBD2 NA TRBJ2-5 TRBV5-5 TGTGCCAGCAGCTTTGGGACTAGCGGTATCCCAGAGACCCAGTACTTC CASSFGTSGIPETQYF
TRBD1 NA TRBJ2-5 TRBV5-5 TGTGCCAGCAGCTTGGGGGACAGGGTGGAAGAGACCCAGTACTTC CASSLGDRVEETQYF
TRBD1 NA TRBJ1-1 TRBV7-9 TGTGCCAGCAGCGATCGGACAGGGGAGAACACTGAAGCTTTCTTT CASSDRTGENTEAFF
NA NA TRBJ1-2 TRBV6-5 TGTGCCAGCAGTTTGCTACGGTCAGGTGCTAACTATGGCTACACCTTC CASSLLRSGANYGYTF
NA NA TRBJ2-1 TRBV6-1 TGTGCCAGCGGGAAGCCCTACACGGCGAGCTCCTACAATGAGCAGTTCTTC CASGKPYTASSYNEQFF
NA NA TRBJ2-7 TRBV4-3 TGCGCCAGCAGCCAAAGCCTGACTTCCTACGAGCAGTACTTC CASSQSLTSYEQYF
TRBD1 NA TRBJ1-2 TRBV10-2 TGCGCCAGCAGTGAGGACAGGGGATGGTATGGCTACACCTTC CASSEDRGWYGYTF